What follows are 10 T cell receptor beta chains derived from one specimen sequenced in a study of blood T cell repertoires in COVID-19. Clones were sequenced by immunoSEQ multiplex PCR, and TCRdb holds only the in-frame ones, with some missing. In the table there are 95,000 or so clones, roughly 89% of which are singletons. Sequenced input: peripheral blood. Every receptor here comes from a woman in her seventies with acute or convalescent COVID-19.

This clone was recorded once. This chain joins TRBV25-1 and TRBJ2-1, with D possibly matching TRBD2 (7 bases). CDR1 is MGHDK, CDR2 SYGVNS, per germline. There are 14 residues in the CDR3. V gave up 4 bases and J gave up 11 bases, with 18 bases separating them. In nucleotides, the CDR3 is TGTGCCAGCAGTGTGAAGGGAGGGTGGGGGCAGCAGTTCTTC. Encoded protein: CASSVKGGWGQQFF. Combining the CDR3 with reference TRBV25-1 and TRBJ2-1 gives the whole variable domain EADIYQTPRYLVIGTGKKITLECSQTMGHDKMYWYQQDPGMELHLIHYSYGVNSTEKGDLSSESTVSRIRTEHFPLTLESARPSHTSQYLCASSVKGGWGQQFFGPGTRLTVL.

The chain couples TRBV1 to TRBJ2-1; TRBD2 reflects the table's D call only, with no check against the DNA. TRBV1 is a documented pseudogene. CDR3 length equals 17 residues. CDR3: CTSSQERLAGGNNEQFF. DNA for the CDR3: TGCACCAGCAGCCAAGAACGACTAGCGGGAGGGAACAATGAGCAGTTCTTC.

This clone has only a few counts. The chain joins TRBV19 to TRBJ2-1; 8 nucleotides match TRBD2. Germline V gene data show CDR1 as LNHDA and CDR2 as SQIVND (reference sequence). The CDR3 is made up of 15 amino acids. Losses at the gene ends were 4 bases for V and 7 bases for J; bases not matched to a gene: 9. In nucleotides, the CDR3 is TGTGCCAGTAGTAAACCAGCGGGAGTAACGAATGAGCAGTTCTTC. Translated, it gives CASSKPAGVTNEQFF.

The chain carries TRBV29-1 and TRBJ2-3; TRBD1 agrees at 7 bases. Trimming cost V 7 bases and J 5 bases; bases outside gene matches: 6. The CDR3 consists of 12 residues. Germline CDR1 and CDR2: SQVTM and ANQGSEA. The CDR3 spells CSAGQVRDTQYF. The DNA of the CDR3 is TGCAGCGCCGGACAGGTTCGAGATACGCAGTATTTT.

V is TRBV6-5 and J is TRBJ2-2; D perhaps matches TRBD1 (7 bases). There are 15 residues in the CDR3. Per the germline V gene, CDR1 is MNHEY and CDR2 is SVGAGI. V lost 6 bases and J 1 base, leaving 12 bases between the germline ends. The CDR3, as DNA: TGTGCCAGCAGAAGGGGGGACAGGAACACCGGGGAGCTGTTTTTT. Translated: CASRRGDRNTGELFF.

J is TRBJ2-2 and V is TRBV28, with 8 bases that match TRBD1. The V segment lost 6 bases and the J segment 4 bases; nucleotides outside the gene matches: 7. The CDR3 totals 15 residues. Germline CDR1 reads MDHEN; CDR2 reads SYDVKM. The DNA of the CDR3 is TGTGCCAGCAGCTTCCGACAGGGGAGCACCGGGGAGCTGTTTTTT. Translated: CASSFRQGSTGELFF.

The CDR3 sequence is CASSLGQGHGYTF. The CDR3 DNA is TGCGCCAGCAGCCTAGGACAGGGTCATGGCTACACCTTC. The chain is built from TRBV5-1 and TRBJ1-2; TRBD1 aligns across 8 bases. This CDR3 spans 13 amino acids. J lost 6 bases, V lost 4 bases, and 5 bases had no gene match. Germline CDR1 SGHRS, CDR2 YFSETQ.

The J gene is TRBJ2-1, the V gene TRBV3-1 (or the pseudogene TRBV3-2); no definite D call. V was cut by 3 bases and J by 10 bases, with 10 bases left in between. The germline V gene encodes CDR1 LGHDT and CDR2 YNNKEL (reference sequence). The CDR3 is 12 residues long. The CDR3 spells CASSQARYEQFF. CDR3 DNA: TGTGCCAGCAGCCAGGCACGTTACGAGCAGTTCTTC.

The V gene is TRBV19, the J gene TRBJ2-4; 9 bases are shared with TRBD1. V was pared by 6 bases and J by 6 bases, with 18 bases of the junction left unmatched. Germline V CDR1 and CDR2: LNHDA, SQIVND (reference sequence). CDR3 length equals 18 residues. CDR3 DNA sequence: TGTGCCAGTAGGTACAATACAGGGGGCGCCGGTCCTTTAAACATTCAGTACTTC. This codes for CASRYNTGGAGPLNIQYF.

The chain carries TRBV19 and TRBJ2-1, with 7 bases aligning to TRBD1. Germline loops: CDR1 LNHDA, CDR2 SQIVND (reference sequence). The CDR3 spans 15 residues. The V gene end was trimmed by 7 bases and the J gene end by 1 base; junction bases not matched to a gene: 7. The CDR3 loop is CASNLGQLSYNEQFF. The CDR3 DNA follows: TGTGCCAGTAACCTGGGACAGCTTTCCTACAATGAGCAGTTCTTC.